The rows below give T cell receptor beta chains drawn from one sample of a study of blood T cells in healthy people across ages. TCRdb reprocessed the 5' RACE reads via MiXCR and lists one record per CDR3 protein. The sample records roughly 800,000 distinct CDR3 sequences, roughly 50% being singletons. The sequencing input was blood. The origin of the receptors is a man older than 75 in good health. The CDR3 runs from the conserved cysteine through the conserved F or W. The D gene is left open where the match is weak. Expanded clones get a size class; other rows say once, few or many, or leave the size out.

clone size: few; J gene: TRBJ2-7; V gene: TRBV6-5; D gene: TRBD2; CDR3 DNA: TGTGCCAGCAGCACGACTAGCGGGAGGGAAGACGAGCAGTACTTC; CDR3 protein: CASSTTSGREDEQYF
clone size: -; J gene: TRBJ2-3; V gene: TRBV20-1; D gene: TRBD2; CDR3 DNA: TGCAGTGCTAGAGAGTACGAGGGAGGGTTGGAGTATTTT; CDR3 protein: CSAREYEGGLEYF
clone size: -; J gene: TRBJ2-7; V gene: TRBV20-1; D gene: -; CDR3 DNA: TGCAGTGCTAGAGTCTCCCCGGGCCCTTTCGAGCAGTACTTC; CDR3 protein: CSARVSPGPFEQYF
clone size: -; J gene: TRBJ1-1; V gene: TRBV20-1; D gene: TRBD1; CDR3 DNA: TGCAGTGCTAACGGACAGGAGGGTAGACGGACTGAAGCTTTCTTT; CDR3 protein: CSANGQEGRRTEAFF
clone size: once; J gene: TRBJ2-1; V gene: TRBV5-1; D gene: TRBD1; CDR3 DNA: TGCGCCAGCAGCATCGCCAGGGCAGGACAGGGGGGAAATGAGCAGTTCTTC; CDR3 protein: CASSIARAGQGGNEQFF
clone size: few; J gene: TRBJ2-7; V gene: TRBV20-1; D gene: TRBD1; CDR3 DNA: TGCAGTGCCCCGGACAGGGGCTACGAGCAGTACTTC; CDR3 protein: CSAPDRGYEQYF
clone size: -; J gene: TRBJ1-2; V gene: TRBV25-1; D gene: TRBD1; CDR3 DNA: TGTGCCAGCAGTGTCCAGCCGGGACAGTACTATGGCTACACCTTC; CDR3 protein: CASSVQPGQYYGYTF
clone size: -; J gene: TRBJ2-1; V gene: TRBV5-1; D gene: TRBD1; CDR3 DNA: TGCGCCAGTAGCTCAGGGGACAGGGTGGACAATGAGCAGTTCTTC; CDR3 protein: CASSSGDRVDNEQFF
clone size: once; J gene: TRBJ2-1; V gene: TRBV20-1; D gene: -; CDR3 DNA: TGCAGTGCCCCGAAAATTGAAACCGATGACCAGTTCTTC; CDR3 protein: CSAPKIETDDQFF
clone size: -; J gene: TRBJ2-7; V gene: TRBV9; D gene: TRBD1; CDR3 DNA: TGTGCCAGCAGCCCGAACTGGGGGACAGGGGGCTCCTACGAGCAGTACTTC; CDR3 protein: CASSPNWGTGGSYEQYF
clone size: -; J gene: TRBJ2-2; V gene: TRBV7-2; D gene: -; CDR3 DNA: TGTGCCAGCAGCTTAAGAGGGGCAGGGCCCTTAGGAGGGGAGCTGTTTTTT; CDR3 protein: CASSLRGAGPLGGELFF
clone size: few; J gene: TRBJ2-7; V gene: TRBV13; D gene: TRBD2; CDR3 DNA: TGTGCCAGCAGCCTAGCCGCGGGGGGACCCGTCGGCTACGAGCAGTACTTC; CDR3 protein: CASSLAAGGPVGYEQYF
clone size: -; J gene: TRBJ2-4; V gene: TRBV19; D gene: -; CDR3 DNA: TGTGCCAGTAGTATCGGGCAGCTAATGGGGATTCAGTACTTC; CDR3 protein: CASSIGQLMGIQYF
clone size: many; J gene: TRBJ2-5; V gene: TRBV20-1; D gene: -; CDR3 DNA: TGCAGTGCAAAGTTGGGTAGCGGAGAGACCCAGTACTTC; CDR3 protein: CSAKLGSGETQYF
clone size: few; J gene: TRBJ2-3; V gene: TRBV6-5; D gene: TRBD2; CDR3 DNA: TGTGCCACCTACTCCGGGGGGGATACGCAGTATTTT; CDR3 protein: CATYSGGDTQYF
clone size: -; J gene: TRBJ2-3; V gene: TRBV7-2; D gene: -; CDR3 DNA: TGTGCCAGCAGCTCAGTCCCGGGAGATACGCAGTATTTT; CDR3 protein: CASSSVPGDTQYF
clone size: -; J gene: TRBJ1-2; V gene: TRBV27; D gene: -; CDR3 DNA: TGTGCCAGCACCAACCACAGGGAGGGCTACACCTTC; CDR3 protein: CASTNHREGYTF
clone size: few; J gene: TRBJ2-5; V gene: TRBV10-3; D gene: TRBD2; CDR3 DNA: TGTGCCATCAGTGCTCTAGCGGGAGCCCGAGAGCAGTACTTC; CDR3 protein: CAISALAGAREQYF
clone size: few; J gene: TRBJ2-5; V gene: TRBV4-2; D gene: -; CDR3 DNA: TGTGCCAGCAGCCAAGAACGGCTGGCCCAAGAGACCCAGTACTTC; CDR3 protein: CASSQERLAQETQYF